Listed here is a single T cell receptor (beta chain). Trimming stripped 4 bases from V and 1 base from J, with 10 bases between. Germline CDR1 SQVTM, CDR2 ANQGSEA. The CDR3 loop spans 13 amino acids. Sequenced by immunoSEQ multiplex PCR; TCRdb stores in-frame clones only, minus some. The top ten hold about 0.4% of the sample, which has about 80,000 clones, roughly nine tenths seen once. This sample is drawn from a study of technical replicates of blood from a handful of donors. This TCR came from a human donor in good health. The sequenced material came from T cells isolated from PBMCs. The chain joins TRBV29-1 to TRBJ1-1; D is undetermined. The CDR3, as DNA: TGCAGCGTTGTAAGAGGCGGGAACACTGAAGCTTTCTTT. Its translation: CSVVRGGNTEAFF.